This TCR beta chain was captured in a study of blood T cells in healthy people across ages. Per the germline V gene, CDR1 is SGHTA and CDR2 is FQGNSA. The CDR3 length is 13 residues. V was clipped by 6 bases and J by 3 bases, with 9 bases between them. Primed by a sample-barcoded 5' primer and a J-beta primer mix, a second PCR proceeded for about 6 to 12 cycles. One entry per CDR3 protein results from TCRdb running MiXCR on the 5' RACE reads. Of roughly 800,000 distinct CDR3 sequences in the sample, more than 45% are singletons; the top ten hold 20% to 25%. The sample consisted of blood. This receptor was obtained from a man aged 30 to 45 in good health. This chain links TRBV7-2 with TRBJ2-1, with D unresolved. CDR3 loop: CASRASVYNEQFF. The CDR3 nucleotides read TGTGCCAGCAGGGCCAGCGTCTACAATGAGCAGTTCTTC.